Here is one T cell receptor (beta chain) with its context. Its matching antigen is unknown. The data derive from a study of long-term antiretroviral therapy in people with HIV. Study-wide points: At every time point, clones expanded before ART dominated the repertoire.

It was version v3.0 of the immunoSEQ assay that was run at survey level. Profiling relied on immunoSEQ multiplex PCR, and the TCRdb table lists in-frame clones only, not all of them. The data show under 30,000 clones, roughly 80% seen once. The CDR3 consists of 15 residues. Germline loops: CDR1 SGHNT, CDR2 YENEEA. Trimming took 3 bases from V and 6 from J; bases not matched to a gene: 3. The chain employs TRBV11-3 and TRBJ2-3; 13 positions agree with TRBD2. Sequenced here: unsorted PBMCs, sampled 0.7 years before starting antiretroviral therapy. The TCR was taken from a man in his thirties or forties with HIV. The CDR3 DNA sequence: TGTGCCAGCAGCTTTGGGACTAGCGGGGCTGATACGCAGTATTTT. It encodes CASSFGTSGADTQYF.